This record covers a single TCR beta chain. Its specificity is not known. This specimen belongs to a study of regulatory dendritic cells for organ transplantation. Study-level findings and limits: Alloreactive memory CD8+ T cell pools varied considerably between individuals. Memory CD8+ T cells were the most oligoclonal; naive cells were highly diverse.

The CDR3 contains 15 residues. Germline V gives CDR1 MNHEY, CDR2 SVGAGI. V was trimmed by 4 bases and J by 3 bases, leaving 13 bases between them. The protocol was immunoSEQ multiplex PCR, while the TCRdb copy is restricted to in-frame clones and leaves out a portion. This sample has 30,000 to 35,000 clones, with about 89% found just once. The chain combines TRBV6-5 with TRBJ1-3; D gene uncertain. The sequenced sample was naive CD4+ T cells from blood. As for subset: CD45RA+ naive T cells. This sequence was found in a human donor in good health. DNA of the CDR3: TGTGCCAGCAGTTCCATTTATGGGAGTGGAAACACCATATATTTT. Amino acid sequence: CASSSIYGSGNTIYF.